This TCR beta chain derives from a study of human T cells and chemical hapten exposure. Trimming at V came to 4 bases and at J to 0 bases, leaving 1 base not matched to a gene. The CDR3 spans 13 residues. Looked up from germline, CDR1 is DFQATT and CDR2 is SNEGSKA (reference sequence). The table lists this clonotype with many counts. Individual cDNA molecules in this library carried unique molecular identifiers. TCRdb recomputed calls from the RACE reads with MiXCR, one row per CDR3 protein. The sample lists about 360,000 distinct CDR3 sequences, approximately 6.3% occurring once. Time point here: patch test 1, 2 weeks after DPC sensitization. Treatment of the sample: therapeutic diphenylcyclopropenone sensitization with weekly scalp DPC.

The rearrangement joins TRBV20-1 to TRBJ2-3, with TRBD2 matching over 7 bases. The sequenced sample was whole blood, obtained in connection with sensitization to the hapten diphenylcyclopropenone (DPC). This clonotype was obtained from a woman under 30 with alopecia areata. Some clones in this sample may be carry-over from other donors' samples. CDR3 nucleotides: TGCAGTGCTACTAGCGGAAGCACAGATACGCAGTATTTT. This encodes CSATSGSTDTQYF.